Listed here are 3 T cell receptor beta chains from one sample, sequenced in a study of blood T cell repertoires in COVID-19. Here immunoSEQ multiplex PCR was the method, and the copy in TCRdb shows in-frame clones only, minus some. The sample records hundreds of thousands of clones, 80% to 90% being singletons. Sequencing was done on a sample of peripheral blood. These receptors were collected from a woman younger than 35 with acute or convalescent COVID-19.

The CDR3 DNA sequence: TGTGCTAGTGGTTTGGTACTAAGGGGGCGCAGGGGGAATGAGCAGTTCTTC. It is translated as CASGLVLRGRRGNEQFF. This chain uses TRBV12-5 with TRBJ2-1; TRBD1 matches 7 bases. This CDR3 spans 17 amino acids. CDR1 is LGHNT, CDR2 FRNRAP, per germline. Trimming cost V 0 bases and J 7 bases; bases outside gene matches: 12.

This clone was recorded only once. This chain uses TRBV27 with TRBJ2-7; weak D call: TRBD1 (7 bases). The ends were cut back, 4 bases at V and 7 bases at J, with 29 bases in the middle. From germline, CDR1 is MNHEY and CDR2 SMNVEV (reference sequence). This CDR3 is built from 18 residues. CDR3 bases: TGTGCCAGCAGTTCCAAGCTACACGAGACAGGGAAAGGGGGGGAGCAGTACTTC. Encoded protein: CASSSKLHETGKGGEQYF.

This clone came up a few times. This chain joins TRBV30 and TRBJ1-5; TRBD1 agrees at 10 bases. V lost 1 base and J lost 2; bases outside the gene matches: 5. Germline V lookup: CDR1 GTSNPN, CDR2 SVGIG (reference sequence). The CDR3 extends over 16 amino acids. In nucleotides, the CDR3 is TGTGCCTGGAGTGAGACCGGGACAGGGGGCAATCAGCCCCAGCATTTT. Translating it yields CAWSETGTGGNQPQHF.